The next 8 T cell receptor beta chains were all read from a single sample in a study of radiation and T cells in renal cell carcinoma. The time point: baseline pretreatment blood. Specified treatment: 15 Gy SBRT to primary tumor, nephrectomy 4 weeks later. TCRdb keeps only in-frame clones here, not all; method: immunoSEQ multiplex PCR. The sample holds approximately 120,000 clones, roughly 80% seen once. Here the sequenced sample was blood, taken from a patient whose treatment included radiotherapy and nephrectomy. The receptors come from a woman aged 55-70 years with renal cell carcinoma.

The chain employs TRBV7-3 and TRBJ1-6; TRBD1 matches at 7 bases. Germline trimming cut 7 bases from V and 6 bases from J; bases unmatched to any gene: 9. CDR3 size: 15 residues. Germline values: CDR1 SGHTA, CDR2 FQGTGA. As DNA, the CDR3 is TGTGCCAGCACCGAGACAGGGTTGAGTAATTCACCCCTCCACTTT. Protein sequence: CASTETGLSNSPLHF.

The chain joins TRBV19 to TRBJ1-5; D unresolved. CDR1 and CDR2 (germline): LNHDA, SQIVND (reference sequence). Trimming took 0 bases from V and 7 from J, leaving 16 bases between them. The CDR3 covers 16 residues. The CDR3 here is CASSIEGRGEGQPQHF. DNA for the CDR3: TGTGCCAGTAGTATAGAGGGCCGGGGAGAAGGCCAGCCCCAGCATTTT.

V and J are TRBV7-9 and TRBJ1-5; D is undetermined. In germline, CDR1 is SEHNR, CDR2 FQNEAQ (reference sequence). The germline V and J ends were trimmed by 5 bases and 5 bases, with 13 bases remaining between them. This CDR3 is built from 14 residues. The CDR3 nucleotides are TGTGCCAGCAGCCCGGAGACTATTTATCAGCCCCAGCATTTT. The encoded protein is CASSPETIYQPQHF.

The chain recombines TRBV6-5 with TRBJ1-1; D gene uncertain. The CDR3 extends over 13 amino acids. Trimming removed 2 bases from V and 0 bases from J, with 4 bases in between. CDR1 is MNHEY, CDR2 SVGAGI, per germline. This CDR3 is CASSYKLNTEAFF. CDR3 DNA sequence: TGTGCCAGCAGTTACAAGTTGAACACTGAAGCTTTCTTT.

The gene calls are TRBV4-1 and TRBJ1-1; 9 nucleotides align to TRBD1. Germline CDR1 and CDR2: MGHRA and YSYEKL. With 3 bases clipped from V and 1 base from J, the junction kept 3 bases outside the gene matches. The CDR3 runs to 15 residues. CDR3 sequence: CASSQGQGSNTEAFF. As DNA, the CDR3 is TGCGCCAGCAGCCAGGGACAGGGCTCGAACACTGAAGCTTTCTTT.

The chain combines TRBV18 with TRBJ2-3; D possibly corresponds to TRBD1 (6 bases). From germline, CDR1 is KGHSH and CDR2 LQKENI. V dropped 1 base and J dropped 3 bases, with 11 bases sitting between them. The CDR3 consists of 15 residues. The CDR3 loop is CASSPQDSMTDTQYF. The CDR3 nucleotides read TGTGCCAGCTCACCACAGGACAGTATGACAGATACGCAGTATTTT.

The chain is built from TRBV12-5 and TRBJ2-3; TRBD2 matches at 13 bases. There are 22 residues in the CDR3. Per the germline V gene, CDR1 is LGHNT and CDR2 is FRNRAP. With 2 bases clipped from V and 0 bases from J, the junction kept 17 bases outside the gene matches. CDR3: CASGLYPGPRLAGGASTDTQYF. DNA for the CDR3: TGTGCTAGTGGTTTGTACCCCGGCCCACGACTAGCGGGAGGAGCTAGCACAGATACGCAGTATTTT.

The rearrangement joins TRBV7-2 to TRBJ2-7; possibly TRBD1 or TRBD2 for D (5 bases each). The CDR3 covers 14 residues. Germline V CDR1 and CDR2: SGHTA, FQGNSA. Trimming removed 4 bases at V and 3 bases at J, with 13 bases between. CDR3 in amino acids: CASSSIRDGYEQYF. The CDR3 coding sequence is TGTGCCAGCAGCTCGATCCGGGACGGCTACGAGCAGTACTTC.